This T cell receptor (beta chain) was documented in a study of T cells in localized non-small cell lung cancer. Study-wide results and caveats: In the blood, greater T cell density corresponded to longer overall survival. Heterogeneity remains possible because sequencing was limited to only one tumor region.

Measured with immunoSEQ multiplex PCR; TCRdb has only the in-frame clones, and not every one. The top ten hold approximately 2.4% of the sample, which has about 47,000 clones, around 87% seen once. About this clone itself: Its specificity is unknown.

This sequence originates from a man aged 40-75 years with stage II lung adenocarcinoma. The specimen was PBMCs, collected before any cancer treatment.

The CDR3 bases are TGTGCCAGCAGCTGGATAGGTACGGGGGCTTTCTTT. Its protein is CASSWIGTGAFF. This chain connects TRBV5-5 to TRBJ1-1; D gene ambiguous. The CDR3 has 12 residues. Germline V gene lookup returns CDR1 SGHKS and CDR2 YYEKEE (reference sequence). V lost 3 bases, J lost 11 bases, and 14 bases lay in between.